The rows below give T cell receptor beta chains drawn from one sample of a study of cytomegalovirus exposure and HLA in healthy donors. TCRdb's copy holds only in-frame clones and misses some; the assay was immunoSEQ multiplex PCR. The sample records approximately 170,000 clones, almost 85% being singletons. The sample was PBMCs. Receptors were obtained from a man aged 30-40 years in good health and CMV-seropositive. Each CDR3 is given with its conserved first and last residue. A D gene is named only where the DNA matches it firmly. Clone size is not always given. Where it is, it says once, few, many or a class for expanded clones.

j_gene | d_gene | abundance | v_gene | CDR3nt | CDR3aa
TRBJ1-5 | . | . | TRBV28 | TGTGCCAGCAGATTTAGGACAGCCTATAATCAGCCCCAGCATTTT | CASRFRTAYNQPQHF
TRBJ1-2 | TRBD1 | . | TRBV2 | TGTGCCAGCAGCAACCCGGGACAGGGGGCTATTACTAACTATGGCTACACCTTC | CASSNPGQGAITNYGYTF
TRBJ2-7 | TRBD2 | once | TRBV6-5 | TGTGCCAGCGGCCAGGGAGGGGAACTCGGAAAGCAGTACTTC | CASGQGGELGKQYF
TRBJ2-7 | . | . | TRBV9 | TGTGCCAGCAGCGTAGCTCCTAGTGACGAGCAGTACTTC | CASSVAPSDEQYF
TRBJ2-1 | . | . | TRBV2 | TGTGCCAGCAGTCCGCGGTGGACTGACAATGAGCAGTTCTTC | CASSPRWTDNEQFF
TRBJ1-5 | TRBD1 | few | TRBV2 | TGTGCCAGCAGGGTAGCGCCAGGGGGCGTCCATCAGCCCCAGCATTTT | CASRVAPGGVHQPQHF
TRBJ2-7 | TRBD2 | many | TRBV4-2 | TGTGCCAGCAGCCAAGAGCGGGAGAGTCCCCACGAGCAGTACTTC | CASSQERESPHEQYF
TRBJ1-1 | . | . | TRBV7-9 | TGTGCCAGCAGCTCCCTGTCGCCTATGAACACTGAAGCTTTCTTT | CASSSLSPMNTEAFF
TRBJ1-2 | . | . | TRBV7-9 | TGTGCCAGCAGCTTACAGGGGATCGACTATGGCTACACCTTC | CASSLQGIDYGYTF
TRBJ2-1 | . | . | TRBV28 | TGTGCCAGCAGCCTCGGGGTCGCTGAGCAGTTCTTC | CASSLGVAEQFF
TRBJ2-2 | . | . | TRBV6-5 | TGTGCCAGCAGAAGCTTCACCACCGGGGAGCTGTTTTTT | CASRSFTTGELFF
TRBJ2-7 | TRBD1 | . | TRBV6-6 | TGTGCCAGCAGTTACTCCAGGGACAGATACGAGCAGTACTTC | CASSYSRDRYEQYF
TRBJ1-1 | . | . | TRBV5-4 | TGTGCCAGCAGCACGGGACAGAACACTGAAGCTTTCTTT | CASSTGQNTEAFF
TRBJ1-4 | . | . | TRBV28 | TGTGCCAGCAGTTTACAGGGTGCGACTAATGAAAAACTGTTTTTT | CASSLQGATNEKLFF
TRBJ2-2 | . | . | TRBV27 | TGTGCCAGCAGTTTATCGGGGGGGCTAGGGGAGCTGTTTTTT | CASSLSGGLGELFF
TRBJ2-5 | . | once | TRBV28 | TGTGCCAGCCAACCAATGAGTATCGGGGATTTGGAAGAGACCCAGTACTTC | CASQPMSIGDLEETQYF
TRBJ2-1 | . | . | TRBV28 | TGTGCCAGCAGTTTTGAATTTACTTACAATGAGCAGTTCTTC | CASSFEFTYNEQFF
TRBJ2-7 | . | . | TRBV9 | TGTGCCAGCAGCTCTCGAGGTGTGAGGGACGAGCAGTACTTC | CASSSRGVRDEQYF
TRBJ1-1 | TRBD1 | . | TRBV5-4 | TGTGCCAGCAGCTCGGACAGGGAAATCGGGGGAGCTTTCTTT | CASSSDREIGGAFF
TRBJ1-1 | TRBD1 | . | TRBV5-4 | TGTGCCAGCAGCTTTGACAGGGGAAAAGCTTTCTTT | CASSFDRGKAFF
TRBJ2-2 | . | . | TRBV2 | TGTGCCAGCAGTGAAAGGACATCCACCGGGGAGCTGTTTTTT | CASSERTSTGELFF
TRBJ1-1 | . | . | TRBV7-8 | TGTGCCAGCAGCCTAGATAGGGGGTCCTCCCTGAACACTGAAGCTTTCTTT | CASSLDRGSSLNTEAFF
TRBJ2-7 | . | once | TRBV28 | TGTGCCAGCAGTTTCCCGGGAGCGACAGGGTCGACCTTCTACGAGCAGTACTTC | CASSFPGATGSTFYEQYF
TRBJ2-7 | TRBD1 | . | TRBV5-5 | TGTGCCAGCAGCTTGGAAGGGACAGGGGTTTCCTACGAGCAGTACTTC | CASSLEGTGVSYEQYF
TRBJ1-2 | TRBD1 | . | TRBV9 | TGTGCCAGCAGCACGGGACAGGCCATCCCCTATGGCTACACCTTC | CASSTGQAIPYGYTF
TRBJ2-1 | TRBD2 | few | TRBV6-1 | TGTGCCAGCAGTGAAGAGGTAGCGGGAGGAACCGAGCAGTTCTTC | CASSEEVAGGTEQFF
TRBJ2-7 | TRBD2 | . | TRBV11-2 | TGTGCCAGCAGCTTAGGTATAGCGGGCGGTCCCCTCGAGCAGTACTTC | CASSLGIAGGPLEQYF
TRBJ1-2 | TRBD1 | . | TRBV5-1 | TGCGCCAGCGGATCCGGGACAGGGGGACGCGGCTACACCTTC | CASGSGTGGRGYTF
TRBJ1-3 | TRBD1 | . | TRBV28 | TGTGCCAGCAGTACAGGGGCTGGAAACACCATATATTTT | CASSTGAGNTIYF
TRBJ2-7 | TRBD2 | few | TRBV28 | TGTGCCAGCAGTTTAACGGCGGGAGGTACCTACGAGCAGTACTTC | CASSLTAGGTYEQYF
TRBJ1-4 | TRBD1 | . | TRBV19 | TGTGCCAGTAGTACGGACAGGAAAGCAACTAATGAAAAACTGTTTTTT | CASSTDRKATNEKLFF
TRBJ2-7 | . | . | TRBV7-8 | TGTGCCAGCAGCCCTTTCTCCACAGGTTCCTACGAGCAGTACTTC | CASSPFSTGSYEQYF
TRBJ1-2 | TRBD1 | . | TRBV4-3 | TGCGCCAGCAGCCAAGATCGGGACAGGGGAAACTATGGCTACACCTTC | CASSQDRDRGNYGYTF
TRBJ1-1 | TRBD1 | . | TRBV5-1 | TGCGCCAGCAGCTGGGGACAGGGGGCGGTTGAAGCTTTCTTT | CASSWGQGAVEAFF
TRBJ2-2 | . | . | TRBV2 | TGTGCCAGCAAGACAGGCGGGGAGCTGTTTTTT | CASKTGGELFF
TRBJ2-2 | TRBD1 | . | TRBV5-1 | TGCGCCAGCAGCGCAACAGGGGGTTCGGTCGGGGAGCTGTTTTTT | CASSATGGSVGELFF
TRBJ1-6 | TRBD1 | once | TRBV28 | TGTGCCAGCAGGTCCGGGACAGGGGGCTGGGGTTCACCCCTCCACTTT | CASRSGTGGWGSPLHF
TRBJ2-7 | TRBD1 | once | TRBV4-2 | TGTGCCAGCAGCCAAGGCTTCCGACAGGGAACCTACGAGCAGTACTTC | CASSQGFRQGTYEQYF
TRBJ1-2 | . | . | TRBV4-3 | TGCGCCAGCAGCCAAGATTACAAGGAGAACTATGGCTACACCTTC | CASSQDYKENYGYTF
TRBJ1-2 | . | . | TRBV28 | TGTGCCAGCAGGGAAACAGCTCTATATGGCTACACCTTC | CASRETALYGYTF
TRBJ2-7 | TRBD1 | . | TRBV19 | TGTGCCAGTAGTGATCCGGGACAGGGGATCTACGAGCAGTACTTC | CASSDPGQGIYEQYF
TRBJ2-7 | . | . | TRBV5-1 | TGCGCCAGCAGCTTGGCCGGGGGGCGGCCCCCTTTGGGTGAGCAGTACTTC | CASSLAGGRPPLGEQYF
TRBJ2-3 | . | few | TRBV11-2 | TGTGCCAGCAGCTCAGATCTCATACGGGCAGATACGCAGTATTTT | CASSSDLIRADTQYF
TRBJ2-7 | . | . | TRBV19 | TGTGCCAGTAGCCCTACAGGGACCTACGAGCAGTACTTC | CASSPTGTYEQYF
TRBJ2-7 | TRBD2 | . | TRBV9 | TGTGCCAGCAGCGTAGACGGGGGGGCGGCCGAGCAGTACTTC | CASSVDGGAAEQYF
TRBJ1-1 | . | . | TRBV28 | TGTGCCAGCAGTCCGGGGGTGTCGAACACTGAAGCTTTCTTT | CASSPGVSNTEAFF
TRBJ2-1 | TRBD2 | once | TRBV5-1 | TGCGCCAGCAGCTTTCCGGGACTAGCGGTTGGTGAGCAGTTCTTC | CASSFPGLAVGEQFF
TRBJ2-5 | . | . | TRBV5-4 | TGTGCCAGCAGCTTGGTGTCTGGCAGGGAAGAGACCCAGTACTTC | CASSLVSGREETQYF